A single sample gave rise to the 26 T cell receptor beta chains below, sequenced in a study of blood T cell repertoires in COVID-19. Libraries were prepared by immunoSEQ multiplex PCR; TCRdb keeps only in-frame clonotypes and omits some of them. In the table there are approximately 69,000 clones, 90% of which are singletons. Sample: peripheral blood. These receptors were obtained from a man over 45 with acute or convalescent COVID-19.

This chain links TRBV7-9 with TRBJ2-7, with 10 bases aligning to TRBD2. Germline CDR1 reads SEHNR; CDR2 reads FQNEAQ (reference sequence). Trimming cost V 1 base and J 3 bases; bases outside gene matches: 3. There are 15 residues in the CDR3. CDR3 nucleotides: TGTGCCAGCAGCTTAGGAGCGGGAGGGGTCTACGAGCAGTACTTC. Protein sequence: CASSLGAGGVYEQYF.

This clone occurred once. The chain is built from TRBV19 and TRBJ2-4, with TRBD2 matching over 11 bases. V was clipped by 5 bases and J by 0 bases; unmatched bases: 12. In germline, CDR1 is LNHDA, CDR2 SQIVND (reference sequence). This CDR3 spans 19 amino acids. In nucleotides, the CDR3 is TGTGCCAGTAGTCCGGGACTAGCGGACCTTGAGGGAGCCAAAAACATTCAGTACTTC. It is translated as CASSPGLADLEGAKNIQYF.

This chain connects TRBV18 to TRBJ2-7; D is perhaps TRBD2 (6 bases). Trimming shortened V by 4 bases and J by 0 bases, and 16 bases separated the two germline ends. CDR3 length: 16 residues. Germline CDR1 is KGHSH and CDR2 is LQKENI. The CDR3 DNA reads TGTGCCAGCTCACGACCGGGCCAGCGGGCCTCCTACGAGCAGTACTTC. Protein sequence: CASSRPGQRASYEQYF.

The chain uses TRBV29-1 and TRBJ2-4; TRBD1 matches at 9 bases. The CDR3 has 14 amino acids. Germline lookup yields CDR1 SQVTM and CDR2 ANQGSEA. The V segment lost 4 bases and the J segment 3 bases; nucleotides outside the gene matches: 4. CDR3 DNA sequence: TGCAGCGTTGGTGGGACAGGGCACAAAAACATTCAGTACTTC. Protein product: CSVGGTGHKNIQYF.

This rearrangement joins TRBV7-9 to TRBJ1-4; no reliable D call. The CDR3 is 14 residues long. CDR1 SEHNR and CDR2 FQNEAQ come from the germline V gene (reference sequence). With 1 base removed from V and 3 bases from J, the gap between germline ends came to 6 bases. This chain's CDR3 is CASSLERANEKLFF. Here the CDR3 DNA reads TGTGCCAGCAGCTTAGAGAGGGCTAATGAAAAACTGTTTTTT.

The chain employs TRBV6-2 or TRBV6-3 and TRBJ1-6, with 9 positions matching TRBD1. The CDR3 is 17 residues long. Per germline, CDR1 MNHEY and CDR2 SVGEGT. With 6 bases clipped from V and 0 bases from J, the junction kept 6 bases outside the gene matches. The CDR3, as DNA: TGTGCCAGCAGCCCTGGACAGGGGAGCTCCTATAATTCACCCCTCCACTTT. Its protein is CASSPGQGSSYNSPLHF.

The chain has TRBV4-3 and TRBJ1-4; TRBD1 matches 7 bases. The germline V gene has CDR1 LGHNA and CDR2 YSLEER. J gave up 8 bases and V 4 bases, and 10 bases lay outside the gene matches. The CDR3 extends over 15 amino acids. CDR3 in amino acids: CASSPAGRGSEKLFF. CDR3 nucleotide sequence: TGCGCCAGCAGCCCCGCGGGCAGGGGGAGCGAAAAACTGTTTTTT.

The chain has TRBV27 and TRBJ1-5; 7 bases map to TRBD1. Unmatched junction bases numbered 6, after V lost 3 bases and J lost 7 bases. The CDR3 is made up of 14 amino acids. CDR1 MNHEY and CDR2 SMNVEV come from the germline V gene (reference sequence). The CDR3 bases are TGTGCCAGCAGTTTCTCGGGACAGATGCAGCCCCAGCATTTT. Protein product: CASSFSGQMQPQHF.

This chain joins TRBV5-1 and TRBJ2-5, with a tentative D call TRBD1 (5 bases). CDR1 and CDR2 (germline): SGHRS, YFSETQ. The CDR3 length is 14 residues. The V gene lost 0 bases and the J gene lost 3 bases, with 9 bases spanning the gap. The CDR3 sequence: CASSLGQKEETQYF. CDR3 in DNA: TGCGCCAGCAGCTTGGGACAGAAAGAAGAGACCCAGTACTTC.

This chain connects TRBV5-5 to TRBJ1-1, with D unclear. CDR1 is SGHKS and CDR2 is YYEKEE in the germline V gene (reference sequence). V shed 4 bases and J shed 2 bases, with 9 bases lying between them. The CDR3 covers 13 residues. CDR3 nucleotides: TGTGCCAGCAGCCGTGGGCTTAACACTGAAGCTTTCTTT. Its translation is CASSRGLNTEAFF.

This chain connects TRBV20-1 to TRBJ2-5; 7 bases line up with TRBD1. Trimming took 6 bases from V and 5 from J; bases not matched to a gene: 3. Germline V CDR1 and CDR2: DFQATT, SNEGSKA (reference sequence). There are 11 residues in the CDR3. CDR3 residues: CSARGMETQYF. CDR3 in DNA: TGCAGTGCCAGGGGGATGGAGACCCAGTACTTC.

This clone was seen only once. The chain is built from TRBV7-2 and TRBJ2-7; D not resolved. The CDR3 is 13 amino acids. Germline V gene lookup returns CDR1 SGHTA and CDR2 FQGNSA. The germline V and J ends were trimmed by 7 bases and 3 bases, with 13 bases remaining between them. The CDR3 nucleotides read TGTGCCAGCAAGTTGGAGATCGACTACGAGCAGTACTTC. Translating gives CASKLEIDYEQYF.

CDR3 region: CSAWPEAFF. The CDR3 DNA reads TGCAGTGCATGGCCTGAAGCTTTCTTT. The chain employs TRBV20-1 and TRBJ1-1; D unresolved. Germline assignment: CDR1 DFQATT and CDR2 SNEGSKA (reference sequence). V lost 6 bases and J 6 bases, leaving 5 bases between the germline ends. There are 9 residues in the CDR3.

The DNA for the CDR3 is TGTGCCAGCTTTGGCCGTAGCACAGATACGCAGTATTTT. It translates to CASFGRSTDTQYF. The V call is TRBV5-6, the J call TRBJ2-3; D unclear. The length of the CDR3 is 13 residues. The V end was cut by 7 bases, the J end by 0 bases, with 9 bases between. From germline, CDR1 is SGHDT and CDR2 YYEEEE.

The chain uses TRBV5-4 and TRBJ2-5; D is unresolved. This CDR3 spans 14 amino acids. V lost 2 bases and J 9 bases, leaving 17 bases between the germline ends. Germline V gives CDR1 SGHNT, CDR2 YYREEE (reference sequence). The CDR3 DNA sequence: TGTGCCAGCAGCTTTAACAGTCCTCCCCCGGCCCAGTACTTC. It specifies CASSFNSPPPAQYF.

J is TRBJ1-2 and V is TRBV6-5; D is uncertain. V was clipped by 8 bases and J by 7 bases, with 8 bases between them. The CDR3 sequence is 10 residues long. The germline gives CDR1 MNHEY, CDR2 SVGAGI. The CDR3 DNA reads as TGTGCCAGCTGGGAGGGTGGCTACACCTTC. Its translation is CASWEGGYTF.

V and J are TRBV27 and TRBJ2-3, with 10 bases that match TRBD1. Germline V CDR1 and CDR2: MNHEY, SMNVEV (reference sequence). Losses at the gene ends were 6 bases for V and 7 bases for J; bases not matched to a gene: 4. The CDR3 length is 13 residues. CDR3 in amino acids: CASRDRGEYTQYF. Here the CDR3 DNA reads TGTGCCAGCAGGGACAGGGGGGAATATACGCAGTATTTT.

The rearrangement links TRBV12-3 or TRBV12-4 to TRBJ1-1; D ambiguous. The ends were cut back, 2 bases at V and 5 bases at J, with 9 bases in the middle. CDR3 length: 13 amino acids. The CDR3 reads CASSLKSGTEAFF. CDR3 DNA: TGTGCCAGCAGTTTAAAGTCGGGAACTGAAGCTTTCTTT.

V and J are TRBV7-8 and TRBJ2-1; D is unresolved. This CDR3 contains 11 residues. V was shortened by 5 bases and J by 8 bases, with 7 bases between the two germline ends. Germline V gene sequence: CDR1 SGHVS, CDR2 FQNEAQ. The CDR3 is CASSNRDEQFF. CDR3 sequence (DNA): TGTGCCAGCAGCAATCGGGATGAGCAGTTCTTC. Full variable domain (remainder filled in from reference TRBV7-8 and TRBJ2-1): GAGVSQSPRYKVAKRGQDVALRCDPISGHVSLFWYQQALGQGPEFLTYFQNEAQLDKSGLPSDRFFAERPEGSVSTLKIQRTQQEDSAVYLCASSNRDEQFFGPGTRLTVL.

V gene TRBV5-8 combines with J gene TRBJ2-3; D perhaps matches TRBD2 (5 bases). With 5 bases removed from V and 0 bases from J, the gap between germline ends came to 16 bases. CDR1 is SGHTS, CDR2 YDEGEE, per germline. This CDR3 has 16 residues. CDR3 amino acids: CASRYSRGSSTDTQYF. DNA for the CDR3: TGTGCCAGCAGATACAGCCGGGGATCTAGCACAGATACGCAGTATTTT.

The count of this clone is one. The chain has TRBV2 and TRBJ2-1; 13 bases align to TRBD2. The CDR3 loop spans 15 amino acids. The V gene end was trimmed by 1 base and the J gene end by 6 bases; junction bases not matched to a gene: 0. Looked up from germline, CDR1 is SNHLY and CDR2 is FYNNEI. The DNA for the CDR3 is TGTGCCAGCAGTGAAGGGACTAGCGGGAGCAATGAGCAGTTCTTC. It encodes CASSEGTSGSNEQFF.

J is TRBJ1-4 and V is TRBV30, with D perhaps TRBD1 (6 bases). The germline V and J ends were trimmed by 0 bases and 4 bases, with 12 bases remaining between them. This CDR3 has 15 amino acids. CDR1 is GTSNPN, CDR2 SVGIG, per germline (reference sequence). DNA for the CDR3: TGTGCCTGGAGTGTTGGGGGCCATGGTAATGAAAAACTGTTTTTT. Amino acid sequence: CAWSVGGHGNEKLFF.

The CDR3 protein is CAISGATGGNTGELFF. The CDR3 bases are TGTGCCATCAGTGGGGCGACAGGGGGCAACACCGGGGAGCTGTTTTTT. This sequence joins TRBV10-3 and TRBJ2-2, with 10 bases lining up with TRBD1. Germline CDR1 and CDR2: ENHRY and SYGVKD. The CDR3 is made up of 16 amino acids. V lost 4 bases, J lost 2 bases, and 4 bases stayed unmatched.

This rearrangement joins TRBV19 to TRBJ1-2; D is perhaps TRBD1 (6 bases). This CDR3 is 14 amino acids long. Germline-derived CDR1 and CDR2 are LNHDA and SQIVND (reference sequence). V was trimmed by 1 base and J by 3 bases, leaving 9 bases between them. The CDR3 sequence is CASSIAGADYGYTF. The CDR3 DNA follows: TGTGCCAGTAGTATAGCAGGGGCCGACTATGGCTACACCTTC.

The rearrangement uses TRBV28 and TRBJ2-7; 8 bases line up with TRBD1. Germline assignment: CDR1 MDHEN and CDR2 SYDVKM. The CDR3 contains 16 residues. The J segment lost 5 bases and the V segment lost 3 bases, leaving 12 bases of the junction unmatched. CDR3 in amino acids: CASSFPSGQGGDEQYF. In DNA, the CDR3 is TGTGCCAGCAGTTTCCCCTCCGGACAGGGTGGGGACGAGCAGTACTTC.

J is TRBJ1-3 and V is TRBV7-9, with no clear D. Germline CDR1 reads SEHNR; CDR2 reads FQNEAQ (reference sequence). V lost 1 base to trimming and J lost 0 bases, with 13 bases between them. The CDR3 covers 17 residues. The DNA for the CDR3 is TGTGCCAGCAGCTTAGGTGGGAGGGCGAGCTCTGGAAACACCATATATTTT. Translating it yields CASSLGGRASSGNTIYF.